This entry concerns a single T cell receptor beta chain. The antigen is not known. The data are from a study of T cell responses to AZD1222 COVID-19 vaccine. Notes on the study in general: An increase in Spike-specific TCR breadth and depth was observed after two AZD1222 doses. Unmutated variant regions are reportedly targeted by nearly half of spike-specific TCRs. Most donors were white British, females outnumbered males, and clonal diversity was possibly underestimated. Samples come after the peak T cell response, not at day 14.

Using immunoSEQ multiplex PCR, the repertoire was profiled, and TCRdb retains in-frame clones only, with some absent. The sample records roughly 120,000 clones, about 82% being singletons. This CDR3 is 14 amino acids long. The V and J ends lost 2 bases and 11 bases, in that order; junction bases with no gene match: 6. The germline V gene encodes CDR1 MRHNA and CDR2 SNTAGT. The chain joins TRBV6-4 to TRBJ2-7, with 13 bases fitting TRBD2. The source is an adult who received the AZD1222 COVID-19 vaccine. This sample comprised peripheral blood, obtained 28 days after the second AZD1222 dose. The CDR3 nucleotides are TGTGCCAGCAGTGACGAGGGACTAGCGGGAAAAAAGTACTTC. It specifies CASSDEGLAGKKYF.